The 15 T cell receptor beta chains in this list originate from one sample, sequenced in a study of control samples from healthy donors and cancer patients. Data came from immunoSEQ multiplex PCR; TCRdb stores just in-frame clones and leaves some out. This table has 100,000 to 150,000 clones, 92% appearing once. Input material: blood. Receptors originate from a woman between 45 and 60 years old in good health.

V gene TRBV28 combines with J gene TRBJ1-2, with 9 bases aligning to TRBD1. Germline V gene sequence: CDR1 MDHEN, CDR2 SYDVKM. The CDR3 runs to 15 residues. V was clipped by 5 bases and J by 6 bases; unmatched bases: 10. CDR3 sequence (DNA): TGTGCCAGCAGTGCACCGGGACAGGGAATAGATGGCTACACCTTC. It translates to CASSAPGQGIDGYTF.

For the CDR3, the DNA is TGTGCCTGGAGTAGAACAGCTAGCAATCAGCCCCAGCATTTT. Translation: CAWSRTASNQPQHF. The chain employs TRBV30 and TRBJ1-5; D not certain. The ends were cut back, 2 bases at V and 0 bases at J, with 8 bases in the middle. The CDR3 consists of 14 residues. The germline V gene encodes CDR1 GTSNPN and CDR2 SVGIG (reference sequence).

The chain has TRBV25-1 and TRBJ1-6; D gene unclear. V was trimmed by 4 bases and J by 7 bases, leaving 14 bases between them. The CDR3 totals 15 residues. Germline-derived CDR1 and CDR2 are MGHDK and SYGVNS. CDR3 sequence (DNA): TGTGCCAGCAGTGCCATCGACCGGGAGAATTCACCCCTCCACTTT. Amino acid sequence: CASSAIDRENSPLHF.

CDR3 in DNA: TGTGCCAGCAGGGCCGGGACAGTCTATGGCTACACCTTC. It is translated as CASRAGTVYGYTF. The rearrangement uses TRBV5-6 and TRBJ1-2; TRBD1 agrees at 7 bases. J gave up 4 bases and V 5 bases, and 5 bases lay outside the gene matches. The CDR3 runs to 13 residues. Germline V gene lookup returns CDR1 SGHDT and CDR2 YYEEEE.

The chain combines TRBV9 with TRBJ1-2; D gene ambiguous. Trimming took 0 bases from V and 8 from J, leaving 8 bases between them. CDR3 length equals 12 residues. Germline lookup yields CDR1 SGDLS and CDR2 YYNGEE. CDR3 sequence: CASSVAKGGYTF. CDR3 bases: TGTGCCAGCAGCGTAGCTAAGGGCGGCTACACCTTC.

This clone was counted between two and nine times. The chain combines TRBV14 with TRBJ2-1; 11 bases line up with TRBD2. Losses at the gene ends were 6 bases for V and 7 bases for J; bases not matched to a gene: 8. This CDR3 comprises 15 residues. Germline V gene lookup returns CDR1 SGHDN and CDR2 FVKESK. The CDR3 sequence: CASRSTSGSFNEQFF. In nucleotides, the CDR3 is TGTGCCAGCAGGTCAACTAGCGGGAGTTTTAATGAGCAGTTCTTC.

The chain recombines TRBV30 with TRBJ1-5; the D is unclear. The CDR3 runs to 13 residues. Looked up from germline, CDR1 is GTSNPN and CDR2 is SVGIG (reference sequence). The V gene lost 1 base and the J gene lost 5 bases, with 9 bases spanning the gap. Here the CDR3 DNA reads TGTGCCTGGAGTGATGGCAGAGATCAGCCCCAGCATTTT. As protein: CAWSDGRDQPQHF.

A word on this clone: One junction end does not reproduce the germline sequence, and a read error may be involved. The V gene is TRBV2, the J gene TRBJ2-1, with a tentative D call TRBD2 (5 bases). The germline gives CDR1 SNHLY, CDR2 FYNNEI. This CDR3 has 14 amino acids. DNA of the CDR3: TGTGCCAGCACCGCGGGTTCTGATTACAATGAACAGTTCTTC. Translation: CASTAGSDYNEQFF.

The chain employs TRBV7-2 and TRBJ2-3, with D perhaps matching TRBD1 or TRBD2 (6 bases each). V was clipped by 5 bases and J by 4 bases, with 16 bases between them. The germline V gene has CDR1 SGHTA and CDR2 FQGNSA. CDR3 length: 15 amino acids. DNA for the CDR3: TGTGCCAGCAGCCAAACCCTGGAGGGGGCAGATACGCAGTATTTT. It translates to CASSQTLEGADTQYF. Using reference TRBV7-2 and TRBJ2-3 for the parts outside the CDR3, the full variable domain is GAGVSQSPSNKVTEKGKDVELRCDPISGHTALYWYRQSLGQGLEFLIYFQGNSAPDKSGLPSDRFSAERTGGSVSTLTIQRTQQEDSAVYLCASSQTLEGADTQYFGPGTRLTVL.

This clone appeared once. The J gene is TRBJ1-2, the V gene TRBV6-5; 7 bases align to TRBD1. CDR1 MNHEY and CDR2 SVGAGI come from the germline V gene. V lost 5 bases, J lost 5 bases, and 11 bases stayed unmatched. This CDR3 spans 15 amino acids. CDR3 loop: CASSRAGTDPYGYTF. CDR3 nucleotide sequence: TGTGCCAGCAGTAGGGCGGGGACAGACCCTTATGGCTACACCTTC.

Comments on this clone: The junction departs from the called germline gene at one end, perhaps through a read error. The chain has TRBV7-7 and TRBJ2-1; possible D gene TRBD1, 5 bases. CDR3 size: 15 residues. Germline lookup yields CDR1 SSHAT and CDR2 FNYEAQ (reference sequence). The CDR3 reads CASSLSPTDNNEQFF. The CDR3, as DNA: TGTGCTAGCAGCTTGTCCCCGACAGACAACAATGAGCAGTTCTTC.

The V call is TRBV30, the J call TRBJ2-7; 10 bases are shared with TRBD1. V was clipped by 7 bases and J by 6 bases; unmatched bases: 12. This CDR3 is 14 amino acids long. Germline loops: CDR1 GTSNPN, CDR2 SVGIG (reference sequence). The CDR3 nucleotides read TGTGCCTTTCAAGACAGGGGGCGACCTGGCGAGCAGTACTTC. Protein sequence: CAFQDRGRPGEQYF.

This clone was picked up one time. The rearrangement links TRBV11-2 to TRBJ2-1; 9 nucleotides line up with TRBD1. This CDR3 has 14 amino acids. CDR1 SGHAT and CDR2 FQNNGV come from the germline V gene. The trim removed 2 bases at V and 7 bases at J, leaving 3 bases unmatched. Written as DNA, the CDR3 is TGTGCCAGCAGCTTAACAGGGGGCTGGAATGAGCAGTTCTTC. This codes for CASSLTGGWNEQFF.

The V call is TRBV20-1, the J call TRBJ2-1, with TRBD2 matching 10 bases. The length of the CDR3 is 15 residues. The junction had 8 bases not matched to a gene; V was cut back by 3 bases and J by 6 bases. Germline assignment: CDR1 DFQATT and CDR2 SNEGSKA (reference sequence). In nucleotides, the CDR3 is TGCAGTGCTAGTCTCGCTAGCGGGAGTTTCAATGAGCAGTTCTTC. Translation gives CSASLASGSFNEQFF.

This chain links TRBV5-8 with TRBJ2-2; D is ambiguous. Trimming stripped 0 bases from V and 6 bases from J, with 6 bases between. The CDR3 sequence is 13 residues long. CDR1 and CDR2 from the germline V gene are SGHTS and YDEGEE. For the CDR3, the DNA is TGTGCCAGCAGCTTGGCCAAAGCCGGGGAGCTGTTTTTT. Translating it yields CASSLAKAGELFF.